This passage covers 32 T cell receptor beta chains from one sample sequenced in a study of T cells expressing NK-cell markers (dated by TCRdb to between 2020 and 2021). Library generation was performed with 5' RACE. These reads were obtained on an Illumina HiSeq 2000. TCRdb reprocessed the raw reads; every CDR3 protein sequence is a single record, and DNA is not supplied. The sample's table covers about 150,000 distinct CDR3 sequences. The top ten clonotypes cover around 37% of the sample. The sequencing sample was made of blood T cells: a sorted CD56 or NKG2C T cell subset, CD4+ or CD8+ T cells, or bulk PBMC T cells (not recorded which). Every receptor here comes from a woman between 45 and 60 years old in good health. Donor details come from another sample of the same person, matched by shared clones.

The chain couples TRBV3-1 to TRBJ2-3; TCRdb's D gene call, TRBD2, goes unchecked for lack of DNA. The CDR3 contains 16 residues. Germline values: CDR1 LGHDT, CDR2 YNNKEL (reference sequence). The CDR3 region is CASSLGLAGITDTQYF.

This chain uses TRBV2 with TRBJ2-3; TCRdb's D gene call, TRBD2, goes unchecked for lack of DNA. CDR1 and CDR2 (germline): SNHLY, FYNNEI. This CDR3 comprises 12 residues. The CDR3 is CASQGPTDTQYF.

Here the CDR3 reads CASSAGTGGLYEQFF. The J gene is TRBJ2-1, the V gene TRBV11-2; TCRdb proposes TRBD1, but this gene call is untestable without DNA. Germline CDR1 reads SGHAT; CDR2 reads FQNNGV. CDR3 size: 15 residues. The variable domain in full, completed from reference TRBV11-2 and TRBJ2-1, reads EAGVAQSPRYKIIEKRQSVAFWCNPISGHATLYWYQQILGQGPKLLIQFQNNGVVDDSQLPKDRFSAERLKGVDSTLKIQPAKLEDSAVYLCASSAGTGGLYEQFFGPGTRLTVL.

V is TRBV14 and J is TRBJ2-7; the D gene TCRdb calls, TRBD1, cannot be checked with no DNA. CDR1 is SGHDN and CDR2 is FVKESK in the germline V gene. The CDR3 length is 14 residues. CDR3 sequence reads: CASSQVDSRDEQYF.

The chain has TRBV20-1 and TRBJ2-3; the D gene TCRdb calls, TRBD2, cannot be checked with no DNA. The germline CDR1 and CDR2 sequences are DFQATT and SNEGSKA (reference sequence). CDR3 size: 15 residues. The CDR3 sequence is CSAKGGEGHLDTQYF.

The V gene is TRBV5-1, the J gene TRBJ2-3; TCRdb reports TRBD2, a call that lacks DNA to check it against. Germline V gene data show CDR1 as SGHRS and CDR2 as YFSETQ. The CDR3 runs 16 residues. CDR3 sequence reads: CASSPLAGEVPDTQYF.

V and J are TRBV27 and TRBJ2-1; TCRdb's D call, TRBD1, is unchecked because there is no DNA. Germline V gene lookup returns CDR1 MNHEY and CDR2 SMNVEV (reference sequence). The CDR3 extends over 14 amino acids. Here the CDR3 reads CASTPIGGFNEQFF.

The genes are TRBV7-9 and TRBJ2-1; TCRdb's D call, TRBD2, is unchecked because there is no DNA. Per germline, CDR1 SEHNR and CDR2 FQNEAQ (reference sequence). The CDR3 length is 13 residues. CDR3 loop: CASEAGVDNEQFF.

This chain uses TRBV11-2 with TRBJ2-1; the TCRdb D gene call, TRBD2, has no DNA to confirm it. The CDR3 has 14 residues. Germline V CDR1 and CDR2: SGHAT, FQNNGV. The CDR3 sequence: CASSWEGSDNEQFF.

The chain carries TRBV6-1 and TRBJ2-1; lacking DNA, the TRBD2 call made by TCRdb goes unchecked. The germline V gene has CDR1 MNHNS and CDR2 SASEGT. The CDR3 spans 15 residues. The CDR3 here is CASRGLAGGPNEQFF.

The chain recombines TRBV2 with TRBJ1-1; TCRdb's D call of TRBD1 is untestable without DNA. The CDR3 contains 15 residues. CDR1 is SNHLY, CDR2 FYNNEI, per germline. This chain's CDR3 is CASSGRWGASTEAFF.

J is TRBJ2-1 and V is TRBV29-1; TCRdb names TRBD2, which stays unverified in the absence of DNA. Germline V gene sequence: CDR1 SQVTM, CDR2 ANQGSEA. This CDR3 is built from 13 residues. The CDR3 is CSVELALYNEQFF.

This sequence joins TRBV15 and TRBJ2-6; the D call of TRBD2 rests on TCRdb alone, since no DNA is present to check it. The CDR3 has 16 residues. Per the germline V gene, CDR1 is LNHNV and CDR2 is YYDKDF (reference sequence). CDR3 sequence reads: CATSRLEGLGANVLTF.

The chain combines TRBV12-3 or TRBV12-4 with TRBJ2-5; TCRdb's assignment of TRBD2 cannot be checked, as there is no DNA. There are 16 residues in the CDR3. The CDR3 loop is CASRTGSSGSRKTQYF.

The gene calls are TRBV4-2 and TRBJ2-1; TCRdb calls TRBD1, which cannot be checked without DNA. Germline CDR1 and CDR2: LGHNA and YNFKEQ. There are 17 residues in the CDR3. CDR3 loop: CASSQHPPGQGGNEQFF.

V usage is TRBV5-4 and J usage is TRBJ1-2; absent DNA, TCRdb's TRBD1 call cannot be checked. This CDR3 has 14 residues. Germline V CDR1 and CDR2: SGHNT, YYREEE (reference sequence). The CDR3 loop reads CASSPDRANYGYTF.

The chain couples TRBV9 to TRBJ2-1; TCRdb's D call of TRBD1 is untestable without DNA. The CDR3 runs 13 residues. Germline CDR1 SGDLS, CDR2 YYNGEE. The CDR3 loop reads CASKREGWYEQFF.

The genes are TRBV19 and TRBJ2-7. Germline CDR1 reads LNHDA; CDR2 reads SQIVND (reference sequence). The CDR3 has 13 amino acids. This CDR3 is CASSIVGWGEQYF.

The chain joins TRBV7-9 to TRBJ2-5; TCRdb indicates TRBD2, and absent DNA this call remains unverified. CDR1 is SEHNR, CDR2 FQNEAQ, per germline (reference sequence). This CDR3 has 15 residues. The CDR3 protein is CASFPIGLAAETQYF.

This chain connects TRBV6-5 to TRBJ2-2; TCRdb indicates TRBD1, and absent DNA this call remains unverified. The CDR3 has 15 amino acids. In germline, CDR1 is MNHEY, CDR2 SVGAGI. This CDR3 reads CASSYSGQGSGELFF.

The J gene is TRBJ2-7, the V gene TRBV7-9. Germline assignment: CDR1 SEHNR and CDR2 FQNEAQ (reference sequence). The length of the CDR3 is 14 residues. This CDR3 is CASSFSSSSYEQYF. Full variable domain (remainder filled in from reference TRBV7-9 and TRBJ2-7): DTGVSQNPRHKITKRGQNVTFRCDPISEHNRLYWYRQTLGQGPEFLTYFQNEAQLEKSRLLSDRFSAERPKGSFSTLEIQRTEQGDSAMYLCASSFSSSSYEQYFGPGTRLTVT.

V is TRBV15 and J is TRBJ2-5; TCRdb's assignment of TRBD2 cannot be checked, as there is no DNA. CDR3 length: 12 residues. CDR1 is LNHNV, CDR2 YYDKDF, per germline (reference sequence). This CDR3 reads CATSRDGQREYF.

This rearrangement joins TRBV7-6 to TRBJ2-7. CDR3 length: 12 amino acids. Germline loops: CDR1 SGHVS, CDR2 FNYEAQ. CDR3 region: CASSLAGDEQYF.

This chain connects TRBV5-6 to TRBJ1-5. Germline CDR1 is SGHDT and CDR2 is YYEEEE. The CDR3 is made up of 15 amino acids. CDR3 sequence reads: CASSLVGGSNQPQHF.

This sequence joins TRBV4-1 and TRBJ2-1; with no DNA, the TCRdb D assignment of TRBD1 cannot be verified. Germline V CDR1 and CDR2: MGHRA, YSYEKL. The CDR3 contains 16 residues. The CDR3: CASSQVVQGDYNEQFF.

CDR3: CASSLRTGGEETQYF. This chain joins TRBV5-6 and TRBJ2-5; TCRdb outputs TRBD1, but without DNA this stays unchecked. The CDR3 is 15 amino acids. The germline V gene has CDR1 SGHDT and CDR2 YYEEEE.

The V gene is TRBV27, the J gene TRBJ1-1; no DNA is available, so the TRBD1 call from TCRdb remains unchecked. This CDR3 is built from 14 residues. The germline V gene has CDR1 MNHEY and CDR2 SMNVEV (reference sequence). This chain's CDR3 is CASNTDRTYTEAFF.

This rearrangement joins TRBV3-1 to TRBJ2-1; there is no DNA to check the TCRdb D call of TRBD1. Germline assignment: CDR1 LGHDT and CDR2 YNNKEL (reference sequence). The CDR3 spans 14 residues. This CDR3 is CASSGILAGAEQFF.

V and J are TRBV30 and TRBJ1-1; TCRdb names TRBD1, which stays unverified in the absence of DNA. The CDR3 spans 15 residues. The germline V gene has CDR1 GTSNPN and CDR2 SVGIG (reference sequence). The CDR3 is CAWIGLGRGNTEAFF.

This chain joins TRBV7-9 and TRBJ2-1; without DNA, the TCRdb call of TRBD1 cannot be checked. From germline, CDR1 is SEHNR and CDR2 FQNEAQ (reference sequence). The CDR3 covers 18 residues. CDR3 protein: CASSFPVTGESSYNEQFF.

The chain is built from TRBV11-2 and TRBJ2-1; the TRBD2 assignment by TCRdb is unverifiable without DNA. Germline V lookup: CDR1 SGHAT, CDR2 FQNNGV. The CDR3 sequence is 17 residues long. The CDR3 is CASSLIAGDSPYNEQFF.

The CDR3 here is CASSLSRAPFETQYF. The chain has TRBV4-1 and TRBJ2-5; TCRdb names TRBD2, which stays unverified in the absence of DNA. This CDR3 has 15 amino acids. CDR1 and CDR2 (germline): MGHRA, YSYEKL.